This TCR beta chain was profiled in a study of cytotoxic CD8 clonotypes in ibrutinib-treated CLL. Repertoires were generated with immunoSEQ multiplex PCR, while TCRdb's copy carries only in-frame clones and drops some. Altogether some 70,000 clones are present, approximately 90% being singletons, with the ten largest covering around 3.1%. The clonotype originates from a human donor with chronic lymphocytic leukemia. The sample in question was PBMCs, obtained after 12 months of ibrutinib treatment.

CDR3 DNA sequence: TGTGCCAGCAGTGAGAGTCTAGCGGGAGCGGGTGGGGCCAACGTCCTGACTTTC. Amino acid sequence: CASSESLAGAGGANVLTF. The chain has TRBV2 and TRBJ2-6; 10 nucleotides agree with TRBD2. V lost 3 bases and J lost 3; bases outside the gene matches: 8. CDR1 is SNHLY, CDR2 FYNNEI, per germline. This CDR3 spans 18 amino acids. Full variable domain (remainder filled in from reference TRBV2 and TRBJ2-6): EPEVTQTPSHQVTQMGQEVILRCVPISNHLYFYWYRQILGQKVEFLVSFYNNEISEKSEIFDDQFSVERPDGSNFTLKIRSTKLEDSAMYFCASSESLAGAGGANVLTFGAGSRLTVL.